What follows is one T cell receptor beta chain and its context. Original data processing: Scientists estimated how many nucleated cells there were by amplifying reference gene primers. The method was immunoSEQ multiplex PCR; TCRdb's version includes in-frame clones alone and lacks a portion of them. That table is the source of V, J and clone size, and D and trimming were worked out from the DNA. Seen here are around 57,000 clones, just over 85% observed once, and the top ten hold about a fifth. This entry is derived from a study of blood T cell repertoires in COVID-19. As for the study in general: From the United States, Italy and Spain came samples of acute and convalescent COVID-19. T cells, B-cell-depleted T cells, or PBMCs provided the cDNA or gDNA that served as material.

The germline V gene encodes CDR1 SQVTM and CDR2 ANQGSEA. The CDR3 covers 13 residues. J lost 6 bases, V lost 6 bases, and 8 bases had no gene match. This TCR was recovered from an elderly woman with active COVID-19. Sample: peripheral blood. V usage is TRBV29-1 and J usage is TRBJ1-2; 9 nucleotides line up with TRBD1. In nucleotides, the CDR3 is TGCAGCGTCACCGGGACAGGGTGGAATGGCTACACCTTC. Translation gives CSVTGTGWNGYTF.